The 30 T cell receptor beta chains in this list originate from one sample, sequenced in a study of blood T cell repertoires in COVID-19. The data were produced by immunoSEQ multiplex PCR, yet TCRdb's version contains in-frame clones alone and is incomplete. The repertoire holds approximately 150,000 clones, with over 80% as singletons. Specimen: PBMCs or T cells enriched from blood (not recorded which). The receptors shown here come from a man in his 70s who had been exposed to COVID-19.

The rearrangement joins TRBV7-6 to TRBJ2-5, with D possibly being TRBD2 (5 bases). CDR1 and CDR2 (germline): SGHVS, FNYEAQ. The CDR3 extends over 14 amino acids. Trimming left V 0 bases short and J 1 base short, with 6 bases between. The DNA for the CDR3 is TGTGCCAGCAGCTTAGCGAGGGCCCAAGAGACCCAGTACTTC. This sequence encodes CASSLARAQETQYF.

This chain links TRBV7-9 with TRBJ1-4; tentative D call: TRBD1 (6 bases). CDR1 SEHNR and CDR2 FQNEAQ come from the germline V gene (reference sequence). The CDR3 runs 15 residues. Trimming removed 1 base from V and 7 bases from J, with 13 bases in between. As DNA, the CDR3 is TGTGCCAGCAGCTTAGTACCGGGACAACCTGAAAAACTGTTTTTT. Amino acids: CASSLVPGQPEKLFF.

This chain joins TRBV19 and TRBJ2-7, with TRBD1 matching 8 bases. Trimming at V came to 4 bases and at J to 4 bases, leaving 6 bases not matched to a gene. Germline V gene lookup returns CDR1 LNHDA and CDR2 SQIVND (reference sequence). This CDR3 is built from 14 residues. The CDR3: CASSTGTGGYEQYF. The CDR3 DNA follows: TGTGCCAGTAGTACCGGGACAGGAGGGTACGAGCAGTACTTC. Supplemented by reference TRBV19 and TRBJ2-7, the full variable domain reads DGGITQSPKYLFRKEGQNVTLSCEQNLNHDAMYWYRQDPGQGLRLIYYSQIVNDFQKGDIAEGYSVSREKKESFPLTVTSAQKNPTAFYLCASSTGTGGYEQYFGPGTRLTVT.

This clone was seen a single time. The rearrangement joins TRBV6-2 or TRBV6-3 to TRBJ2-1, with TRBD1 matching 8 bases. Germline CDR1 is MNHEY and CDR2 is SVGEGT. CDR3 length: 17 amino acids. Germline trimming cut 0 bases from V and 3 bases from J; bases unmatched to any gene: 7. CDR3 region: CASSYSIWTGSYNEQFF. The CDR3 DNA reads as TGTGCCAGCAGTTACTCGATTTGGACAGGGAGCTACAATGAGCAGTTCTTC.

This clone was detected once. This chain joins TRBV29-1 and TRBJ1-1; 10 nucleotides line up with TRBD1. Germline V gene lookup returns CDR1 SQVTM and CDR2 ANQGSEA. Trimming removed 4 bases from V and 10 bases from J; junction bases left unmatched: 6. This CDR3 has 12 amino acids. Here the CDR3 DNA reads TGCAGCGTTGGTGGAGACAGGGGGCGAGCTTTCTTT. Protein sequence: CSVGGDRGRAFF.

This chain links TRBV7-2 with TRBJ2-5; D might be TRBD2 (5 bases). The ends were cut back, 5 bases at V and 5 bases at J, with 15 bases in the middle. This CDR3 contains 14 residues. Germline V lookup: CDR1 SGHTA, CDR2 FQGNSA. The CDR3 sequence is CASSTGHRGETQYF. The CDR3 DNA sequence: TGTGCCAGCAGCACGGGCCATCGAGGGGAGACCCAGTACTTC.

The genes are TRBV3-1 (or the pseudogene TRBV3-2) and TRBJ1-2; a possible D gene is TRBD1 (5 bases). Germline lookup yields CDR1 LGHDT and CDR2 YNNKEL (reference sequence). Trimming pared 0 bases from V and 8 bases from J, leaving 13 bases between. The CDR3 is made up of 14 amino acids. Here the CDR3 reads CASSQEGERGGYTF. DNA for the CDR3: TGTGCCAGCAGCCAAGAAGGGGAGCGGGGGGGCTACACCTTC.

This chain joins TRBV7-2 and TRBJ1-1, with a weak D call TRBD1 (5 bases). Germline CDR1 SGHTA, CDR2 FQGNSA. CDR3 size: 14 residues. Trimming took off 5 bases at V and 3 bases at J, with 13 bases between the two ends. The CDR3 sequence: CASSPQGKYTEAFF. For the CDR3, the DNA is TGTGCCAGCAGCCCGCAGGGAAAGTACACTGAAGCTTTCTTT.

The chain recombines TRBV6-5 with TRBJ1-3; 8 bases fit TRBD1. CDR1 and CDR2 (germline): MNHEY, SVGAGI. The junction had 4 bases not matched to a gene; V was cut back by 6 bases and J by 6 bases. The CDR3 is made up of 13 amino acids. CDR3 sequence: CASSQTGANTIYF. CDR3 DNA: TGTGCCAGCAGCCAGACAGGGGCAAACACCATATATTTT.

CDR3: CASSLGGGDTDTQYF. As DNA, the CDR3 is TGTGCCAGCAGCTTAGGCGGGGGAGACACAGATACGCAGTATTTT. The chain recombines TRBV7-6 with TRBJ2-3; 7 bases align to TRBD2. CDR1 is SGHVS and CDR2 is FNYEAQ in the germline V gene. This CDR3 is built from 15 residues. The trim removed 1 base at V and 2 bases at J, leaving 3 bases unmatched.

The chain recombines TRBV18 with TRBJ2-7, with TRBD2 as a possible D gene (7 bases). CDR3 size: 13 residues. Trimming shortened V by 1 base and J by 6 bases, and 10 bases separated the two germline ends. Germline V gives CDR1 KGHSH, CDR2 LQKENI. The CDR3 is CASSPHREGEQYF. The CDR3 DNA is TGTGCCAGCTCACCACACAGGGAGGGCGAGCAGTACTTC.

J is TRBJ2-7 and V is TRBV5-8; D call uncertain. The germline V gene encodes CDR1 SGHTS and CDR2 YDEGEE. This CDR3 is 15 amino acids long. V lost 1 base to trimming and J lost 1 base, with 12 bases between them. The CDR3 reads CASSLSFRSSYEQYF. The CDR3 bases are TGTGCCAGCAGCTTGAGTTTTCGTAGTTCCTACGAGCAGTACTTC.

Only one count was recorded for this clone. This rearrangement joins TRBV9 to TRBJ2-3, with 12 bases identical to TRBD2. CDR1 and CDR2 (germline): SGDLS, YYNGEE. With V trimmed by 0 bases and J by 3 bases, 5 bases remained unmatched. The CDR3 is made up of 17 amino acids. DNA for the CDR3: TGTGCCAGCAGCGTAGGGGGAACTAGCGGGGGGACAGATACGCAGTATTTT. It encodes CASSVGGTSGGTDTQYF.

The chain carries TRBV28 and TRBJ2-7; TRBD2 matches 8 bases. CDR3 length: 14 amino acids. J gave up 0 bases and V 8 bases, and 6 bases lay outside the gene matches. Germline V gene lookup returns CDR1 MDHEN and CDR2 SYDVKM. The CDR3 protein is CASHGLADSYEQYF. The DNA for the CDR3 is TGTGCCAGCCACGGACTAGCCGACTCCTACGAGCAGTACTTC.

The chain recombines TRBV2 with TRBJ1-5; TRBD1 matches 10 bases. This CDR3 has 15 amino acids. CDR1 and CDR2 (germline): SNHLY, FYNNEI. V gave up 8 bases and J gave up 6 bases; unmatched junction bases: 10. CDR3 sequence: CASQSDRGRGQPQHF. In nucleotides, the CDR3 is TGTGCCAGCCAGTCCGACAGGGGGCGAGGTCAGCCCCAGCATTTT.

The chain has TRBV19 and TRBJ1-2; D might be TRBD1 (5 bases). V was clipped by 2 bases and J by 4 bases, with 14 bases between them. This CDR3 comprises 15 residues. Germline loops: CDR1 LNHDA, CDR2 SQIVND (reference sequence). The CDR3 sequence: CASSISKGTGYGYTF. In DNA, the CDR3 is TGTGCCAGTAGTATAAGTAAGGGGACTGGCTATGGCTACACCTTC. The full variable domain, its missing parts supplied by reference TRBV19 and TRBJ1-2, is DGGITQSPKYLFRKEGQNVTLSCEQNLNHDAMYWYRQDPGQGLRLIYYSQIVNDFQKGDIAEGYSVSREKKESFPLTVTSAQKNPTAFYLCASSISKGTGYGYTFGSGTRLTVV.

The J gene is TRBJ2-1, the V gene TRBV9, with D perhaps TRBD2 (5 bases). Germline loops: CDR1 SGDLS, CDR2 YYNGEE. This CDR3 spans 12 amino acids. Deletions cut 2 bases from V and 9 bases from J, with 9 bases between. The chain's CDR3 is CASSVSEAEQFF. The CDR3 region has the DNA TGTGCCAGCAGCGTTAGCGAAGCTGAGCAGTTCTTC.

This rearrangement joins TRBV5-6 to TRBJ1-2, with 7 bases lining up with TRBD1. CDR1 is SGHDT, CDR2 YYEEEE, per germline. V lost 4 bases and J lost 4; bases outside the gene matches: 7. The CDR3 spans 14 residues. The CDR3 reads CASSTPGGGYGYTF. The CDR3 DNA reads as TGTGCCAGCAGCACCCCAGGGGGAGGCTATGGCTACACCTTC.

The rearrangement links TRBV7-6 to TRBJ2-2, with 13 bases fitting TRBD2. The germline V gene encodes CDR1 SGHVS and CDR2 FNYEAQ. The CDR3 spans 17 residues. Germline trimming cut 5 bases from V and 6 bases from J; bases unmatched to any gene: 9. The CDR3 sequence: CASSPGLAGPGAGELFF. The CDR3 coding sequence is TGTGCCAGCAGCCCGGGACTAGCGGGGCCCGGTGCCGGGGAGCTGTTTTTT.

J is TRBJ2-7 and V is TRBV7-9; D is unresolved. Germline values: CDR1 SEHNR, CDR2 FQNEAQ (reference sequence). The V end lost 4 bases, the J end lost 1 base, and 11 bases lay between the germline ends. The CDR3 length is 14 residues. CDR3 sequence reads: CASSSETGSYEQYF. Written as DNA, the CDR3 is TGTGCCAGCAGCTCGGAGACGGGTTCCTACGAGCAGTACTTC.

J is TRBJ2-1 and V is TRBV4-3; 7 bases map to TRBD2. V shed 4 bases and J 3 bases; nucleotides not matched to a gene: 3. The CDR3 is made up of 14 amino acids. Germline V CDR1 and CDR2: LGHNA, YSLEER. CDR3 in amino acids: CASSRASGYNEQFF. DNA for the CDR3: TGCGCCAGCAGCCGTGCTAGCGGCTACAATGAGCAGTTCTTC.

This clone was found a few times. The chain combines TRBV3-1 (or the pseudogene TRBV3-2) with TRBJ2-3, with 7 positions matching TRBD1. This CDR3 contains 17 residues. V gave up 3 bases and J gave up 1 base; unmatched junction bases: 10. Germline V lookup: CDR1 LGHDT, CDR2 YNNKEL (reference sequence). CDR3 DNA: TGTGCCAGCAGCCAGAGCATACAGGGGATTGGCACAGATACGCAGTATTTT. Its protein is CASSQSIQGIGTDTQYF.

This sequence joins TRBV18 and TRBJ2-7; D not certain. The CDR3 length is 14 residues. Germline values: CDR1 KGHSH, CDR2 LQKENI. Trimming cost V 5 bases and J 2 bases, with 13 bases left between them. CDR3 DNA: TGTGCCAGCTCAGAGACTCAGATTACCTACGAGCAGTACTTC. Amino acids: CASSETQITYEQYF.

By sample fraction, this clone is medium-sized (0.01 to 0.1%). The V gene is TRBV30, the J gene TRBJ1-3; possibly TRBD1 for D (5 bases). Trimming cost V 5 bases and J 0 bases, with 11 bases left between them. This CDR3 has 14 residues. CDR1 and CDR2 (germline): GTSNPN, SVGIG (reference sequence). CDR3 nucleotides: TGTGCCTGGGGGGCTTCTTACTCTGGAAACACCATATATTTT. This sequence encodes CAWGASYSGNTIYF.

The chain employs TRBV5-1 and TRBJ2-2; D is perhaps TRBD1 (6 bases). The length of the CDR3 is 15 residues. V was cut by 7 bases and J by 3 bases, with 16 bases left in between. From germline, CDR1 is SGHRS and CDR2 YFSETQ. The CDR3 bases are TGCGCCAGCGGCTCCGGGACACGGGACACCGGGGAGCTGTTTTTT. This translates into CASGSGTRDTGELFF.

This clone was detected a few times. The CDR3 sequence is CASSSGIVANGYTF. CDR3 coding DNA: TGTGCCAGCAGTTCAGGGATAGTCGCGAATGGCTACACCTTC. The V and J genes are TRBV2 and TRBJ1-2; tentatively, D is TRBD1 (5 bases). Germline lookup yields CDR1 SNHLY and CDR2 FYNNEI. This CDR3 has 14 residues. Trimming cost V 5 bases and J 6 bases, with 16 bases left between them.

The rearrangement joins TRBV5-1 to TRBJ2-2, with TRBD2 as a possible D gene (6 bases). Germline lookup yields CDR1 SGHRS and CDR2 YFSETQ. V was pared by 2 bases and J by 0 bases, with 8 bases between. The CDR3 contains 15 residues. The CDR3 is CASSLGTSNTGELFF. The DNA of the CDR3 is TGCGCCAGCAGCTTAGGGACTTCGAACACCGGGGAGCTGTTTTTT. Drawing the rest from reference TRBV5-1 and TRBJ2-2, the complete variable domain is KAGVTQTPRYLIKTRGQQVTLSCSPISGHRSVSWYQQTPGQGLQFLFEYFSETQRNKGNFPGRFSGRQFSNSRSEMNVSTLELGDSALYLCASSLGTSNTGELFFGEGSRLTVL.

A word on this clone: One junction end does not reproduce the germline sequence, and a read error may be involved. This sequence joins TRBV5-4 and TRBJ1-2; maybe TRBD1 (6 bases). This CDR3 is built from 16 residues. The germline V gene encodes CDR1 SGHNT and CDR2 YYREEE (reference sequence). The DNA of the CDR3 is TGTGCCAGCAGGTTGGAGGGGGGGGACCCTAACTATGGCTACACCTTC. Residues: CASRLEGGDPNYGYTF.

This chain links TRBV7-6 with TRBJ2-7; 8 nucleotides agree with TRBD2. CDR3 length: 18 residues. Unmatched junction bases numbered 16, after V lost 4 bases and J lost 2 bases. Germline V gene data show CDR1 as SGHVS and CDR2 as FNYEAQ. The CDR3 nucleotides read TGTGCCAGCAGCTCTAGAGGGGTGAGCGGGGGCTTCGCCTACGAGCAGTACTTC. Amino acid sequence: CASSSRGVSGGFAYEQYF.

Many counts were recorded for this clone. This chain links TRBV21-1 with TRBJ2-2; the table gives TRBD2 as D, unverified against the DNA. TRBV21-1 is flagged as a pseudogene. This CDR3 has 11 residues. CDR3 nucleotide sequence: TGTGCCAGCAGCAGAGCCGGGGAGCTGTTTTTT. This translates into CASSRAGELFF.